This T cell receptor (beta chain) was found in a study of OX40 agonist ivuxolimab in advanced cancers. Study at large: The study treated patients with ivuxolimab, an agonistic anti-OX40 (CD134) antibody. People in dose escalation had one of these cancers: hepatocellular carcinoma, melanoma, renal cell or head and neck cancer. Earlier anti-PD-1, anti-PD-L1 or anti-CTLA-4 therapy was permitted; 40% had received some. Study-level results: Low normalized T-cell clonal expansion was additionally recorded for some nonresponders.

Turning to this clone: Its antigen is not identified.

V was pared by 5 bases and J by 5 bases, with 15 bases between. Per germline, CDR1 MDHEN and CDR2 SYDVKM. The CDR3 spans 14 residues. Produced via immunoSEQ multiplex PCR; TCRdb's table is partial and in-frame only. The data show approximately 90,000 clones, with about 89% seen just once and roughly 8.9% held by the top ten. Material: CD4+ or CD8+ T cells sorted from blood, obtained in a trial of the OX40 agonist ivuxolimab. V usage is TRBV28 and J usage is TRBJ2-5; maybe TRBD2 (5 bases). The origin of this receptor is an adult with an advanced solid tumor such as melanoma, head and neck, liver or kidney cancer. The CDR3 spells CASSTPSHWETQYF. In DNA, the CDR3 is TGTGCCAGCAGTACACCTAGCCATTGGGAGACCCAGTACTTC. Full variable domain (rest looked up from reference TRBV28 and TRBJ2-5): DVKVTQSSRYLVKRTGEKVFLECVQDMDHENMFWYRQDPGLGLRLIYFSYDVKMKEKGDIPEGYSVSREKKERFSLILESASTNQTSMYLCASSTPSHWETQYFGPGTRLLVL.